This entry concerns a single T cell receptor (beta chain). Antigen specificity is unknown. The sample belongs to a study of T cells in Graves' hyperthyroidism and ophthalmopathy. At the level of the study: Once the initial diagnosis was made, peripheral blood was obtained before any treatment.

Template material for amplifying TCR beta CDR3 regions consisted of RNA transcripts. The TCR CDR3 was amplified in a first-round RT-PCR using the HTBI primer set. TCRdb called the multiplex PCR reads again in MiXCR, with one record for every CDR3 protein. The data show about 700,000 distinct CDR3 sequences, approximately 15% seen once. The study, taken as a whole, reports: Most thyroid clonotypes that were expanded above 0.001 also turned up in blood.

Together with thyroid ultrasound, orbital computed tomography, serum thyroxine and TRAb, clinical symptoms were used for diagnoses. Sequenced input: blood. The origin of this receptor is a woman under 30 with Graves' hyperthyroidism.

CDR3 nucleotide sequence: TGCAGCGTTGGGTCCCGGGACAGGGGCCGGGAGGGGGAGACCCAGTACTTC. Protein sequence: CSVGSRDRGREGETQYF. The V gene is TRBV29-1, the J gene TRBJ2-5, with 10 nucleotides matching TRBD1. V lost 4 bases, J lost 5 bases, and 16 bases stayed unmatched. From germline, CDR1 is SQVTM and CDR2 ANQGSEA. The CDR3 length is 17 residues.